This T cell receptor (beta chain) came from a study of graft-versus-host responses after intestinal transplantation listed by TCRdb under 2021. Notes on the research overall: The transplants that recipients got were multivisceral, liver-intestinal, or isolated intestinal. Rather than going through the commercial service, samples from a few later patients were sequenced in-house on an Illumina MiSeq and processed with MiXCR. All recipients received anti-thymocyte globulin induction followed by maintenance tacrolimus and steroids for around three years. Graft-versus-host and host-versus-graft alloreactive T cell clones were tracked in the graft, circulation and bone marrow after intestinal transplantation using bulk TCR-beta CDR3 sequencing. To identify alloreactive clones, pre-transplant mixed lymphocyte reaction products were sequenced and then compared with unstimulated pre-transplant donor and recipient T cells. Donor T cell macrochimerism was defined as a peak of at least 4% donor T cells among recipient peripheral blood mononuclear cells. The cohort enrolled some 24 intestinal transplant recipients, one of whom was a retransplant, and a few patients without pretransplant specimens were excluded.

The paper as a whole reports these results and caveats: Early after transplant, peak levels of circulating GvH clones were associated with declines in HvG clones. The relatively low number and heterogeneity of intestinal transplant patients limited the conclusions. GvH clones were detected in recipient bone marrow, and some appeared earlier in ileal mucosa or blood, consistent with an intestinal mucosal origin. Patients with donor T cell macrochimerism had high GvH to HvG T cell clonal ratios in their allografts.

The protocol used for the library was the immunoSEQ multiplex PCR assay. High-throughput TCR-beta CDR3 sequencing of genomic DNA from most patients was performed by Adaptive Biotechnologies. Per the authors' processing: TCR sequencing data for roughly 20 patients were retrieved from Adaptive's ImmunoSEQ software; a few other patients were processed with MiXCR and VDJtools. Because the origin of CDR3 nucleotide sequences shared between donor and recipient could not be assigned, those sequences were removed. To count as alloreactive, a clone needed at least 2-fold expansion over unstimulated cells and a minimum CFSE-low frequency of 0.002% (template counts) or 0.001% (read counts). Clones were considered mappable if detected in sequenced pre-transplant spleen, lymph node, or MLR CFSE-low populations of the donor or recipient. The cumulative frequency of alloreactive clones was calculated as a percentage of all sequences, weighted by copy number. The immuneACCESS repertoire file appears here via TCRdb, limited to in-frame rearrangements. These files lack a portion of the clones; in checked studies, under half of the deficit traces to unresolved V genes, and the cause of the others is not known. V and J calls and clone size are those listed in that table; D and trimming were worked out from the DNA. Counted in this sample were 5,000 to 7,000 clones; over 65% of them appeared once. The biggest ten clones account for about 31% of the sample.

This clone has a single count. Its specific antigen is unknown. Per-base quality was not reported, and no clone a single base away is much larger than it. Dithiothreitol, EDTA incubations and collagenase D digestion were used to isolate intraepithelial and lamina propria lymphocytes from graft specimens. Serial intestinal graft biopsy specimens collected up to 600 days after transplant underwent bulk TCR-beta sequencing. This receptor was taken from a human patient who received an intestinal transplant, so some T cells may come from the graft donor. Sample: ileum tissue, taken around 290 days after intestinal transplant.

Here the CDR3 is given as CSVEADSSSYEQYF. Read as DNA, the sequence is TGCAGCGTTGAGGCGGACTCTTCTTCCTACGAGCAGTACTTC. The chain employs TRBV29-1 and TRBJ2-7, and the D gene may be TRBD2, 5 bases matching. CDR1 and CDR2 were assigned from the germline V gene as SQVTM and ANQGSEA. The CDR3 measures 14 amino acids from cysteine to phenylalanine. Only the CDR3 DNA stays, 42 bases, in frame from base 1. V loses 3 bases of germline sequence and J loses 1 base, and the interval between the two ends is 13 bases.